Shown below are 17 T cell receptor beta chains from a single sample sequenced in a study of blood T cell repertoires in COVID-19. Generated by immunoSEQ multiplex PCR, the TCRdb table keeps only in-frame clones and is missing some. The table shows roughly 280,000 clones, with around 90% occurring only once. Material: peripheral blood. These TCRs come from a man between 50 and 59 years old with acute or convalescent COVID-19.

This chain uses TRBV13 with TRBJ1-2; the D gene is possibly TRBD1 (6 bases). Trimming pared 5 bases from V and 1 base from J, leaving 23 bases between. The CDR3 extends over 18 amino acids. Germline loops: CDR1 PRHDT, CDR2 FYEKMQ (reference sequence). CDR3 residues: CASSRSPGAGRRNYGYTF. CDR3 in DNA: TGTGCCAGCAGCCGCTCGCCAGGGGCCGGACGACGTAACTATGGCTACACCTTC.

The chain couples TRBV4-2 to TRBJ1-1; D might be TRBD1 (5 bases). Germline CDR1 and CDR2: LGHNA and YNFKEQ. The CDR3 covers 15 residues. V shed 1 base and J shed 1 base, with 10 bases lying between them. CDR3 DNA sequence: TGTGCCAGCAGCCAAGTCGGACACAAGAACACTGAAGCTTTCTTT. Encoded protein: CASSQVGHKNTEAFF.

The chain is built from TRBV18 and TRBJ2-7; 11 bases line up with TRBD2. The germline gives CDR1 KGHSH, CDR2 LQKENI. V dropped 2 bases and J dropped 2; count of bases not matched to a gene: 8. The CDR3 runs 17 residues. In nucleotides, the CDR3 is TGTGCCAGCTCACCAGAGACTAGCGGGGTTATCCCCTACGAGCAGTACTTC. It is translated as CASSPETSGVIPYEQYF.

This chain links TRBV9 with TRBJ1-4; D uncertain. CDR3 length: 14 residues. V was pared by 3 bases and J by 7 bases, with 13 bases between. The V gene's germline CDR1 is SGDLS and CDR2 YYNGEE. The CDR3 here is CASSGGGLGEKLFF. The CDR3, as DNA: TGTGCCAGCAGCGGAGGAGGTCTTGGTGAAAAACTGTTTTTT.

This chain uses TRBV2 with TRBJ2-5; possibly TRBD1 for D (5 bases). CDR3 size: 15 residues. Germline loops: CDR1 SNHLY, CDR2 FYNNEI. Trimming took 2 bases from V and 0 from J, leaving 10 bases between them. CDR3 in DNA: TGTGCCAGCAGTGAATGGGGCAGGGACCAAGAGACCCAGTACTTC. This translates into CASSEWGRDQETQYF. Variable domain in full (rest from reference TRBV2 and TRBJ2-5): EPEVTQTPSHQVTQMGQEVILRCVPISNHLYFYWYRQILGQKVEFLVSFYNNEISEKSEIFDDQFSVERPDGSNFTLKIRSTKLEDSAMYFCASSEWGRDQETQYFGPGTRLLVL.

This rearrangement joins TRBV25-1 to TRBJ2-7; tentatively, D is TRBD1 (6 bases). V gave up 5 bases and J gave up 3 bases, with 11 bases separating them. Germline lookup yields CDR1 MGHDK and CDR2 SYGVNS. The CDR3 loop spans 13 amino acids. Here the CDR3 reads CASSSGDRYEQYF. DNA of the CDR3: TGTGCCAGCAGTTCAGGGGACCGCTACGAGCAGTACTTC.

The chain recombines TRBV10-1 with TRBJ2-1; TRBD2 is a possible D gene (5 bases). V dropped 9 bases and J dropped 0 bases, with 12 bases sitting between them. Germline CDR1 is WNHNN and CDR2 is SYGVQD (reference sequence). The CDR3 sequence is 14 residues long. The CDR3 bases are TGCGCCAGTTCGGACTTTAGCTCCTACAATGAGCAGTTCTTC. It translates to CASSDFSSYNEQFF.

The chain links TRBV7-8 to TRBJ1-4, with a tentative D call TRBD1 (5 bases). Germline CDR1 reads SGHVS; CDR2 reads FQNEAQ. Trimming took 5 bases from V and 3 from J, leaving 19 bases between them. The CDR3 runs to 17 residues. The CDR3 is CASSQLVGASANEKLFF. CDR3 DNA sequence: TGTGCCAGCAGCCAGCTCGTTGGGGCGTCGGCTAATGAAAAACTGTTTTTT.

This clone appeared a single time. The chain is built from TRBV5-1 and TRBJ1-6; 7 positions agree with TRBD1. Germline assignment: CDR1 SGHRS and CDR2 YFSETQ. With 0 bases clipped from V and 9 bases from J, the junction kept 3 bases outside the gene matches. This CDR3 is built from 14 residues. The CDR3 sequence is CASSLGQGASPLHF. The CDR3, as DNA: TGCGCCAGCAGCTTGGGACAGGGTGCTTCACCCCTCCACTTT. Together with reference TRBV5-1 and TRBJ1-6, the CDR3 gives the full variable domain: KAGVTQTPRYLIKTRGQQVTLSCSPISGHRSVSWYQQTPGQGLQFLFEYFSETQRNKGNFPGRFSGRQFSNSRSEMNVSTLELGDSALYLCASSLGQGASPLHFGNGTRLTVT.

The rearrangement uses TRBV2 and TRBJ1-6, with 9 bases that match TRBD1. This CDR3 has 15 amino acids. Germline loops: CDR1 SNHLY, CDR2 FYNNEI. V was pared by 6 bases and J by 10 bases, with 10 bases of the junction left unmatched. The CDR3 is CASRSSPGQGSPLHF. CDR3 nucleotide sequence: TGTGCCAGCAGGAGCTCACCGGGACAGGGCTCACCCCTCCACTTT.

This clone was found once. This chain joins TRBV3-1 (or the pseudogene TRBV3-2) and TRBJ2-5; D not certain. Germline V gene sequence: CDR1 LGHDT, CDR2 YNNKEL (reference sequence). Deletions cut 0 bases from V and 2 bases from J, with 10 bases between. The CDR3 is made up of 15 amino acids. CDR3 amino acids: CASSQDGGKQETQYF. The CDR3 nucleotides are TGTGCCAGCAGCCAAGATGGCGGCAAACAAGAGACCCAGTACTTC.

The chain carries TRBV3-1 (or the pseudogene TRBV3-2) and TRBJ2-7; 8 bases map to TRBD1. With 4 bases clipped from V and 4 bases from J, the junction kept 6 bases outside the gene matches. In germline, CDR1 is LGHDT, CDR2 YNNKEL (reference sequence). This CDR3 is 14 amino acids long. The CDR3 DNA sequence: TGTGCCAGCAGCCTACCGGGACAGGAGTACGAGCAGTACTTC. Translated, it gives CASSLPGQEYEQYF.

CDR3: CSAINKEKLFF. CDR3 sequence (DNA): TGCAGTGCTATTAACAAGGAAAAACTGTTTTTT. V usage is TRBV20-1 and J usage is TRBJ1-4; D not resolved. Deletions cut 4 bases from V and 8 bases from J, with 8 bases between. Germline values: CDR1 DFQATT, CDR2 SNEGSKA (reference sequence). This CDR3 is 11 amino acids long.

The rearrangement uses TRBV6-5 and TRBJ1-5, with 7 nucleotides matching TRBD1. This CDR3 has 15 amino acids. Looked up from germline, CDR1 is MNHEY and CDR2 is SVGAGI. Losses at the gene ends were 6 bases for V and 0 bases for J; bases not matched to a gene: 5. The CDR3 nucleotides read TGTGCCAGCAGCATACAGGGGTATAGCAATCAGCCCCAGCATTTT. As protein: CASSIQGYSNQPQHF.

This rearrangement joins TRBV2 to TRBJ2-1; TRBD2 is a possible D gene (6 bases). V lost 4 bases to trimming and J lost 5 bases, with 15 bases between them. The CDR3 covers 15 residues. Germline values: CDR1 SNHLY, CDR2 FYNNEI. The CDR3 DNA is TGTGCCAGCAGTGGCCTTTGGGGGGAGGACAATGAGCAGTTCTTC. Its translation: CASSGLWGEDNEQFF.

This chain links TRBV21-1 with TRBJ2-1; the table calls TRBD2, which could not be checked here. TRBV21-1 represents a pseudogene. There are 16 residues in the CDR3. As DNA, the CDR3 is TGTGCCAGCAGCAGTCGGGGGGGGCTTTTGGACAATGAGCAGTTCTTC. Translated, it gives CASSSRGGLLDNEQFF.

The genes are TRBV15 and TRBJ1-2; D not resolved. Looked up from germline, CDR1 is LNHNV and CDR2 is YYDKDF (reference sequence). The CDR3 extends over 13 amino acids. V was clipped by 0 bases and J by 4 bases, with 6 bases between them. CDR3 region: CATSRDMAYGYTF. The CDR3 coding sequence is TGTGCCACCAGCAGAGATATGGCCTATGGCTACACCTTC.